This T cell receptor (beta chain) was documented in a study of cytomegalovirus exposure and HLA in healthy donors. Looking at the study overall: Unique TCRs numbering some 80 million, obtained from HLA-typed donors, made up an early data release.

Vbeta (60) and Jbeta (13) primers were used in the PCR. Sequencing used immunoSEQ multiplex PCR; TCRdb keeps in-frame clones, though not all of them. The sample has 130,000 or so clones, roughly 80% seen once. The CDR3 consists of 17 residues. V lost 1 base, J lost 6 bases, and 8 bases stayed unmatched. Germline CDR1 reads MNHNS; CDR2 reads SASEGT. This clonotype was obtained from an older woman in good health and CMV-seronegative. The specimen sequenced was PBMCs. V usage is TRBV6-1 and J usage is TRBJ1-5, with 11 bases matching TRBD1. CDR3 protein: CASSEVGRTGGGQPQHF. The CDR3 DNA reads as TGTGCCAGCAGTGAAGTCGGCCGGACAGGGGGCGGTCAGCCCCAGCATTTT.